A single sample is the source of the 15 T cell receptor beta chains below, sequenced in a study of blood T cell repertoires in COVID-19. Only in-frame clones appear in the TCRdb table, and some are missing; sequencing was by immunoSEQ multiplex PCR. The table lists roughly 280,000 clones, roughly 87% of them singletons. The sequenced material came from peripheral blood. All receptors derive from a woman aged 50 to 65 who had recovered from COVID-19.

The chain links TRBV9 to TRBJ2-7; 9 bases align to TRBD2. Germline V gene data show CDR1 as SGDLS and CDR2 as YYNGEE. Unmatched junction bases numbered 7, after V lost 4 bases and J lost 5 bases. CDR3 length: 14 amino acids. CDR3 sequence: CASSQSGGRHEQYF. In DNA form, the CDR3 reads TGTGCCAGCAGCCAAAGCGGGGGGCGTCACGAGCAGTACTTC.

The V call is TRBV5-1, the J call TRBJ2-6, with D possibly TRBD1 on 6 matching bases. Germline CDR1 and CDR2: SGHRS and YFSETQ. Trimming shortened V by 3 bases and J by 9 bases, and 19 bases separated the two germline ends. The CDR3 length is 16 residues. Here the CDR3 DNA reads TGCGCCAGCAGCTCTGGGGCAGGGGTTGAAGACAACGTCCTGACTTTC. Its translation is CASSSGAGVEDNVLTF.

The CDR3 reads CASSRDSRFFGYTF. CDR3 DNA: TGTGCCAGCAGTCGGGACAGCCGTTTTTTTGGCTACACCTTC. The V and J genes are TRBV6-6 and TRBJ1-2; 7 bases agree with TRBD1. V was pared by 5 bases and J by 7 bases, with 10 bases of the junction left unmatched. CDR3 length equals 14 residues. Per the germline V gene, CDR1 is MNHNY and CDR2 is SVGAGI (reference sequence).

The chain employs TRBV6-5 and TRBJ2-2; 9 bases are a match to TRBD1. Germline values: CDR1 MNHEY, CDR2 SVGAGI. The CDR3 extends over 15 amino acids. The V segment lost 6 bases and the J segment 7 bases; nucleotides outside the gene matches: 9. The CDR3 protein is CASRAHGTGIGELFF. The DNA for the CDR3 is TGTGCCAGCAGGGCGCACGGGACAGGGATCGGGGAGCTGTTTTTT.

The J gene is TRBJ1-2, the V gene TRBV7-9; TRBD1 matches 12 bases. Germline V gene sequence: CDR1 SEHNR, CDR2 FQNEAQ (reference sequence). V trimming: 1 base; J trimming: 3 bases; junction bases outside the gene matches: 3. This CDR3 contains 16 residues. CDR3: CASSLVGTGGDYGYTF. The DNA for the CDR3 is TGTGCCAGCAGCTTAGTCGGGACAGGGGGCGACTATGGCTACACCTTC.

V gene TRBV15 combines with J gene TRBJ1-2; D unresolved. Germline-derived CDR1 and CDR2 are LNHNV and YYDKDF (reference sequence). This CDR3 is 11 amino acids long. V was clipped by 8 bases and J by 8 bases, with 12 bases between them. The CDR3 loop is CATGQLGGYTF. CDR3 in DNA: TGTGCCACCGGCCAGTTGGGCGGCTACACCTTC.

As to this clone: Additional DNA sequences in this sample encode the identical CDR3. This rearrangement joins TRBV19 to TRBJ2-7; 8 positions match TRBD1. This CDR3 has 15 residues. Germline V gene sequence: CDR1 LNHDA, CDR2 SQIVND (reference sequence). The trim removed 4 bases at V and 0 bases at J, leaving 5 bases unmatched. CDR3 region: CASSNRDRSSYEQYF. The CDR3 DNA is TGTGCCAGTAGTAATCGGGACAGGAGCTCCTACGAGCAGTACTTC.

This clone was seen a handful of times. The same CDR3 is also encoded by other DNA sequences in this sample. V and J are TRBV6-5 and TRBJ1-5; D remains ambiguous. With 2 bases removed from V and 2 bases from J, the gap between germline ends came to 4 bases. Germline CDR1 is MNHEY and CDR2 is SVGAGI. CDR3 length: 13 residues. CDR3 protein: CASSYRGNQPQHF. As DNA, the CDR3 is TGTGCCAGCAGTTACCGAGGCAATCAGCCCCAGCATTTT.

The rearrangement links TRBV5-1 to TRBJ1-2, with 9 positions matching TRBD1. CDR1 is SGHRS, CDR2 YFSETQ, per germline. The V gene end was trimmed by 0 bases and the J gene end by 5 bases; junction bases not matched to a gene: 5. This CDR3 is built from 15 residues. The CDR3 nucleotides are TGCGCCAGCAGCTTGGATCCAGGGACAGGGTATGGCTACACCTTC. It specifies CASSLDPGTGYGYTF.

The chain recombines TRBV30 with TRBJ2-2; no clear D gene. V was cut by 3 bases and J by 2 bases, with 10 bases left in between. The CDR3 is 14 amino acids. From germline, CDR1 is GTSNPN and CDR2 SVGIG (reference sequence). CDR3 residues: CAWRTSLNTGELFF. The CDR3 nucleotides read TGTGCCTGGAGAACGAGCCTTAACACCGGGGAGCTGTTTTTT.

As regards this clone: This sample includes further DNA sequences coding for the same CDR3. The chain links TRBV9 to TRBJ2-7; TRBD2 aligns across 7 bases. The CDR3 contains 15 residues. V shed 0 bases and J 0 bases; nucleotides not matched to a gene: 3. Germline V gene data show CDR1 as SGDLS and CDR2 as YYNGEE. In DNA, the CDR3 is TGTGCCAGCAGCGTAGGGGAGGGGTCCTCCTACGAGCAGTACTTC. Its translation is CASSVGEGSSYEQYF.

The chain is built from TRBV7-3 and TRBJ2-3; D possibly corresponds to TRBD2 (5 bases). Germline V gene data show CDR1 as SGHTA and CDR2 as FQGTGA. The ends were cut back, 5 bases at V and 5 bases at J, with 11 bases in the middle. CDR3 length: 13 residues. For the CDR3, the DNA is TGTGCCAGCAGCCCCCAGAGCGGAGATACGCAGTATTTT. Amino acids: CASSPQSGDTQYF.

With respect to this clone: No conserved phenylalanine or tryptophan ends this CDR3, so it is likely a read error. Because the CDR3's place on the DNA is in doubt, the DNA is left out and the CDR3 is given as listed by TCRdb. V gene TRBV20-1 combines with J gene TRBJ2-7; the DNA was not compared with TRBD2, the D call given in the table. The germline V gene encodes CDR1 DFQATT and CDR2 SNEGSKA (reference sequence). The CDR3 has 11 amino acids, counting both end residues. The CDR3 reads CSARGLAGVYS.

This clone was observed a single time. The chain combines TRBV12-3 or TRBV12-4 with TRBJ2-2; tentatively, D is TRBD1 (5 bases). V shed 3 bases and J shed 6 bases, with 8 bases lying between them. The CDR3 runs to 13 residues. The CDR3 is CASSLSGSGELFF. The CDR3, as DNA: TGTGCCAGCAGTTTGTCAGGGTCCGGGGAGCTGTTTTTT.

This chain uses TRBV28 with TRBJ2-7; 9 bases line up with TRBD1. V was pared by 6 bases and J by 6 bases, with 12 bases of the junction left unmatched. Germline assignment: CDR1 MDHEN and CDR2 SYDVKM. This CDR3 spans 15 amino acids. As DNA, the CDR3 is TGTGCCAGCAGGGCATCGGGACAGGGAACAGGCGAGCAGTACTTC. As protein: CASRASGQGTGEQYF.